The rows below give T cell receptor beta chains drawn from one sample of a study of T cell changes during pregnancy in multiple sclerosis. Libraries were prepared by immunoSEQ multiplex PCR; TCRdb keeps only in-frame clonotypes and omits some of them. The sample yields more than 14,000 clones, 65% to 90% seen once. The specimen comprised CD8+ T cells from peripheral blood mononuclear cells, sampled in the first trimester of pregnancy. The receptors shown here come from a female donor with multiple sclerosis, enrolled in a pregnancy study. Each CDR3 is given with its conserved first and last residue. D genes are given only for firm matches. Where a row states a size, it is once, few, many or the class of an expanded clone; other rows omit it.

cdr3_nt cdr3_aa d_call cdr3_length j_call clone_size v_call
TGTGCCAGCAGCCTGGGGGGGGCCGCGGGCTATGGCTACACCTTC CASSLGGAAGYGYTF NA 15 TRBJ1-2 NA TRBV25-1
TGTGCCAGCAGTTCCGACCAGGTGGAGACCCAGTACTTC CASSSDQVETQYF NA 13 TRBJ2-5 NA TRBV7-9
TGTGCCAGTAGGGTCAAACAGGGAAAGCGGAGCTATGGCTACACCTTC CASRVKQGKRSYGYTF NA 16 TRBJ1-2 medium-sized TRBV19
TGTGCCAGCAGCTTAGGACAGGGTGGCGCGACTGAAGCTTTCTTT CASSLGQGGATEAFF NA 15 TRBJ1-1 NA TRBV13
TGTGCCAGCAGCCCTCCCAGGGACTACCTAGGCACAGATACGCAGTATTTT CASSPPRDYLGTDTQYF TRBD2 17 TRBJ2-3 NA TRBV13
TGCGCCAGCAGCTTGGGGAGTTGGGTCAGAACAGATACGCAGTATTTT CASSLGSWVRTDTQYF NA 16 TRBJ2-3 NA TRBV5-1
TGTGCCAGCAGCTTAGCGTCCAAAGCCTCCTACAATGAGCAGTTCTTC CASSLASKASYNEQFF NA 16 TRBJ2-1 once TRBV7-9
TGTGCCAGCAGCTTAGTTGACAGGAGCTCCTATAATTCACCCCTCCACTTT CASSLVDRSSYNSPLHF NA 17 TRBJ1-6 NA TRBV7-9
TGTGCCAGCAGCGGGGGCTGGGGGGACGAGCAGTACTTC CASSGGWGDEQYF NA 13 TRBJ2-7 NA TRBV9
TGTGCCAGCAGTGAAGCTATCGCAGATACGCAGTATTTT CASSEAIADTQYF NA 13 TRBJ2-3 NA TRBV2
TGTGCCAGCAGTGACTGGCAGGTCCGTGACCTCTATGGCTACACCTTC CASSDWQVRDLYGYTF NA 16 TRBJ1-2 NA TRBV2
TGTGCCATCAGTGAGTCAGGGAGGGGTCGGGGCTACGAGCAGTACTTC CAISESGRGRGYEQYF TRBD2 16 TRBJ2-7 once TRBV10-3
TGTGCCAGCAGCTTAGACCCCGGCACAGGGAAGTACGAGCAGTACTTC CASSLDPGTGKYEQYF NA 16 TRBJ2-7 NA TRBV7-9